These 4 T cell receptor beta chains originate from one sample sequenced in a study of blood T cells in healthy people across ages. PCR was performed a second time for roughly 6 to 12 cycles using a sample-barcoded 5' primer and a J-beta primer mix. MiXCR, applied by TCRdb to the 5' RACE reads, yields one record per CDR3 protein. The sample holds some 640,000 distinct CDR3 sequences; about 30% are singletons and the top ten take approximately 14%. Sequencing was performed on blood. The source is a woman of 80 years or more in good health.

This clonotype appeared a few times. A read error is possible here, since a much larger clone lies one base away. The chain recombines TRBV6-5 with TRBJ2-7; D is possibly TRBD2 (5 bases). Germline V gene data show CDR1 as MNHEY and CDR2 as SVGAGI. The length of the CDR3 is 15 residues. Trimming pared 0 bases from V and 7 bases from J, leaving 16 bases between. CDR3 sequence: CASSYSGGGYNEQYF. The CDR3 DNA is TGTGCCAGCAGTTACTCAGGCGGAGGCTACAATGAGCAGTACTTC.

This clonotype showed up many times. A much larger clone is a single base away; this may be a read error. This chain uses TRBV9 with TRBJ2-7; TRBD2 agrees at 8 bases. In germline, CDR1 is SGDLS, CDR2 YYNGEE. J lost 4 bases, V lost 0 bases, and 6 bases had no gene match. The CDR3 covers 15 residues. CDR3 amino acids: CASSVGGGGRYEQYF. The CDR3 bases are TGTGCCAGCAGCGTAGGAGGCGGGGGGAGGTACGAGCAGTACTTC.

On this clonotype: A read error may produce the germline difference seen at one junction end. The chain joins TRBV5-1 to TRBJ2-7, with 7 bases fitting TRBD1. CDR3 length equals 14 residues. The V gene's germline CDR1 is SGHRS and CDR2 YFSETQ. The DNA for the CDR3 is TGCGCCAGTAGCTCCTGGGACAGCAACTACGAGCAGTACTTC. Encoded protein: CASSSWDSNYEQYF.

The CDR3 region has the DNA TGTGCCAGCAGCTTACGGGGCACAGGGATTACTGAAGCTTTCTTT. Protein sequence: CASSLRGTGITEAFF. This chain joins TRBV7-6 and TRBJ1-1, with D perhaps matching TRBD1 (6 bases). Trimming left V 2 bases short and J 5 bases short, with 15 bases between. Per the germline V gene, CDR1 is SGHVS and CDR2 is FNYEAQ. CDR3 length equals 15 residues.